This record concerns one TCR beta chain sequence. The antigen is unknown. Described treatment: roughly ten-day PBMC culture with coronavirus spike peptide pools or control peptides (ViraFEST assay). This specimen comes from a study of vaccination and CD4 T cells after COVID-19. The wider study: Six males and four females, two Hispanic, made up the convalescents. Treatment of control cultures consisted of a CEFX pool, an HIV-1 Nef pool, or no peptide.

The germline V gene encodes CDR1 SNHLY and CDR2 FYNNEI. V was pared by 3 bases and J by 5 bases, with 13 bases between. The CDR3 spans 14 residues. Sequenced with the Oncomine TCR Beta short-read assay was DNA taken from cultured CD4+ T cells. Each CDR3 protein gets one entry after TCRdb re-called the PCR reads with MiXCR. The sample lists around 19,000 distinct CDR3 sequences, roughly 50% seen once, with roughly 9.3% in the top ten. The TCR sequence derives from a human donor who had recovered from COVID-19. Sequencing input: CD4+ T cells from blood, cultured in vitro. The chain recombines TRBV2 with TRBJ1-2, with no clear D. CDR3 coding DNA: TGTGCCAGCAGTGACGACCAGATCAAGTATGGCTACACCTTC. This translates into CASSDDQIKYGYTF.